This TCR beta chain originates from a study of siplizumab effects on memory and regulatory T cells. As concerns this clone: Its antigen is undetermined.

The germline V gene encodes CDR1 GTSNPN and CDR2 SVGIG (reference sequence). V was cut by 4 bases and J by 6 bases, with 13 bases left in between. The CDR3 sequence is 13 residues long. Unstimulated naive, memory, effector memory and TEMRA subsets were also sequenced, drawn from a few donor pairs. TCR templates, some 10^5 per sample, were assayed. Clones were sequenced by immunoSEQ multiplex PCR, and TCRdb holds only the in-frame ones, with some missing. The data hold around 61,000 clones, with around 97% observed a single time. Study conclusions and caveats: Assignment to unstimulated subsets succeeded for only a minor fraction of the alloreactive clones.

This rearrangement joins TRBV30 to TRBJ2-1; D is unclear. This receptor was identified in a human donor in good health. The specimen sequenced was naive CD8+ T cells sorted from blood. CDR3 nucleotides: TGTGCCTGGACCTCCTTATTGGGCAATGAGCAGTTCTTC. Translated: CAWTSLLGNEQFF.